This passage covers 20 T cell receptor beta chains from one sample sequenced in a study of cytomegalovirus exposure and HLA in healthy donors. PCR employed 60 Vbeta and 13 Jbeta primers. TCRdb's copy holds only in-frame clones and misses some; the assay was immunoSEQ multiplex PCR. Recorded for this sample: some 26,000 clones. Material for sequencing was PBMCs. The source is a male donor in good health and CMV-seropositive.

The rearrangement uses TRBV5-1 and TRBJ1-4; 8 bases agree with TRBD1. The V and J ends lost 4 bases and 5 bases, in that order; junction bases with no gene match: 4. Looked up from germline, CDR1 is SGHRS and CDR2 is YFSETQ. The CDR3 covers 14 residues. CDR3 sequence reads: CASSLGQGNEKLFF. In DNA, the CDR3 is TGCGCCAGCAGCCTCGGACAGGGCAATGAAAAACTGTTTTTT.

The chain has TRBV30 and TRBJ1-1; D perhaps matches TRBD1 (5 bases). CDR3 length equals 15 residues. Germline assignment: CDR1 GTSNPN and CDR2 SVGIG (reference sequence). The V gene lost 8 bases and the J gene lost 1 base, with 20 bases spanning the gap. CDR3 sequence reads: CAGTPIPTRNTEAFF. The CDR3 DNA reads TGTGCCGGGACCCCAATCCCCACTAGGAACACTGAAGCTTTCTTT.

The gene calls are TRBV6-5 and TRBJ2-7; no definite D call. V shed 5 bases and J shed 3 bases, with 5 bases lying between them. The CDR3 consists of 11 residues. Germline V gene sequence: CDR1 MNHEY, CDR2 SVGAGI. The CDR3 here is CASSRGYEQYF. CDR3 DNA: TGTGCCAGCAGTCGCGGCTACGAGCAGTACTTC.

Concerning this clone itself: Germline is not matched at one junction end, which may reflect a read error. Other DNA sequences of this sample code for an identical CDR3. The CDR3 region is CAWNLQGEYGYTF. The DNA for the CDR3 is TGTGCCTGGAACCTACAGGGAGAATATGGTTACACCTTC. V gene TRBV30 combines with J gene TRBJ1-2, with a possible D match to TRBD1 (6 bases). The CDR3 length is 13 residues. Germline lookup yields CDR1 GTSNPN and CDR2 SVGIG (reference sequence).

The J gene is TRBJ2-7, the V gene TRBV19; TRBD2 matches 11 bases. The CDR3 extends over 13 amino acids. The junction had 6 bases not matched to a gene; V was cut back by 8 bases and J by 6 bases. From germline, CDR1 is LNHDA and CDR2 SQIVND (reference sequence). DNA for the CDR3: TGTGCCAGTGGACTAGCGGGTCCGAGCGAGCAGTACTTC. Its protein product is CASGLAGPSEQYF.

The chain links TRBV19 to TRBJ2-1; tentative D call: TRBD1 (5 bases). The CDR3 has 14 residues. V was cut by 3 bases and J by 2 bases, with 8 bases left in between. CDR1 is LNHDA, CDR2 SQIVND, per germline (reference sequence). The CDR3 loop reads CASSMQGAYNEQFF. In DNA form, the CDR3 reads TGTGCCAGTAGTATGCAGGGCGCCTACAATGAGCAGTTCTTC.

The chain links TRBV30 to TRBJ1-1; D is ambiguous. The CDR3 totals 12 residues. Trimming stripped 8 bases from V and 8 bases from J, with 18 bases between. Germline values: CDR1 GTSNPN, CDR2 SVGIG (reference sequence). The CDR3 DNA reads TGTGCCCAACATCGGCAGATGGGCGAAGCTTTCTTT. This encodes CAQHRQMGEAFF.

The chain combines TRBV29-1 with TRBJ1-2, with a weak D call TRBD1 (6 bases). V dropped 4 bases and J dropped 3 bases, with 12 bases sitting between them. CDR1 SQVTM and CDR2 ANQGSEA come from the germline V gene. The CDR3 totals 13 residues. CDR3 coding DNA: TGCAGCGTTGTTGGGGGGGCAGACTATGGCTACACCTTC. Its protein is CSVVGGADYGYTF.

The CDR3 sequence is CASSLSGGSIYEQYF. In DNA, the CDR3 is TGTGCCAGCAGCCTTAGCGGGGGATCAATCTACGAGCAGTACTTC. The chain carries TRBV28 and TRBJ2-5, with 9 bases identical to TRBD2. The J call could be wrong; TRBJ2-7 is a better fit for the DNA end. CDR3 length equals 15 residues. Germline V lookup: CDR1 MDHEN, CDR2 SYDVKM.

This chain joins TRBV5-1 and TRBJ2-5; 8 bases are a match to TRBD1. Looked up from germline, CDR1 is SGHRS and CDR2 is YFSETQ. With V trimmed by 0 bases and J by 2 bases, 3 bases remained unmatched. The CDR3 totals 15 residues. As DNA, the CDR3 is TGCGCCAGCAGCTTGGAGGGACAGGAACAAGAGACCCAGTACTTC. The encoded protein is CASSLEGQEQETQYF.

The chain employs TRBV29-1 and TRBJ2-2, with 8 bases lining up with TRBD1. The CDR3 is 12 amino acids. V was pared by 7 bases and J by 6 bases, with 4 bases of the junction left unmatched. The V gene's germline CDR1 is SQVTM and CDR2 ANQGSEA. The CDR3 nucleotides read TGCAGCGGGCAACAGGGGGCCGGGGAGCTGTTTTTT. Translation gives CSGQQGAGELFF.

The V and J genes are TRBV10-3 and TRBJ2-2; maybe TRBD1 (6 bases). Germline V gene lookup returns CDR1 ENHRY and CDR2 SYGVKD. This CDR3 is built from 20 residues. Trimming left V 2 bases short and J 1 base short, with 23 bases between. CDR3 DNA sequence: TGTGCCATCAGTGAGCTTCCAACGGCAGGGACAAACAGGAACACCGGGGAGCTGTTTTTT. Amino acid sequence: CAISELPTAGTNRNTGELFF.

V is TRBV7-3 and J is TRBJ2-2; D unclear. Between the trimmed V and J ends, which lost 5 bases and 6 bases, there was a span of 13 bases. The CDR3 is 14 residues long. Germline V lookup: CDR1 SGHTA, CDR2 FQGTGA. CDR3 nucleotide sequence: TGTGCCAGCAGCCCTATAAATCATTCCGGGGAGCTGTTTTTT. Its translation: CASSPINHSGELFF.

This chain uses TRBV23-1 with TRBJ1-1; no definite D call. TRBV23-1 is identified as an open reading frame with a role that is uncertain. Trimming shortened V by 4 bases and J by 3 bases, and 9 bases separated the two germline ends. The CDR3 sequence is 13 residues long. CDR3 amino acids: CASSRRWDTEAFF. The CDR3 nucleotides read TGCGCCAGCAGTCGGAGGTGGGACACTGAAGCTTTCTTT.

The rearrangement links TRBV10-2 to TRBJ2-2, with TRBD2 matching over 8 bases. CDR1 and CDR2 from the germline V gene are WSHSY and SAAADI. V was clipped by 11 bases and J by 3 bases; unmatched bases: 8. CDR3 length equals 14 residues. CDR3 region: CAGTRGVDTGELFF. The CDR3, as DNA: TGCGCCGGAACGCGGGGGGTGGACACCGGGGAGCTGTTTTTT.

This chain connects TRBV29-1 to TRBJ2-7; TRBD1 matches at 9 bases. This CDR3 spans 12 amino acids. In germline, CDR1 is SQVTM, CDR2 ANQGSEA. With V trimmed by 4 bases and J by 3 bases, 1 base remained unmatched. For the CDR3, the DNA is TGCAGCGTTGCGGACAGGGGCTACGAGCAGTACTTC. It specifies CSVADRGYEQYF.

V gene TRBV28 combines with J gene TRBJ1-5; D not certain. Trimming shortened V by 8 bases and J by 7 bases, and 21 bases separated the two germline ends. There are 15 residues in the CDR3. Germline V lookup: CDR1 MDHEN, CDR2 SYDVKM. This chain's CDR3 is CASLTSGRPSQPQHF. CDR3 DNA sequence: TGTGCCAGCCTAACTTCGGGTCGCCCGAGCCAGCCCCAGCATTTT.

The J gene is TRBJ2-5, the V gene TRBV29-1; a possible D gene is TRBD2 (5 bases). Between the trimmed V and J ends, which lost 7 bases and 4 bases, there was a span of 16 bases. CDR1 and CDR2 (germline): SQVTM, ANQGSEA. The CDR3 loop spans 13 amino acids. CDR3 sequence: CSAPLFRGETQYF. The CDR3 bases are TGCAGCGCTCCTTTGTTCCGGGGAGAGACCCAGTACTTC.

CDR3 protein: CASSVGGQPQETQYF. CDR3 sequence (DNA): TGTGCCAGCAGCGTAGGAGGACAGCCCCAAGAGACCCAGTACTTC. The chain carries TRBV9 and TRBJ2-5, with D tentatively TRBD1 (6 bases). The CDR3 has 15 residues. Trimming cost V 0 bases and J 1 base, with 10 bases left between them. Germline V gene data show CDR1 as SGDLS and CDR2 as YYNGEE.

The CDR3 nucleotides are TGTGCCTGGGCTGCGGGCACAGATACGCAGTATTTT. Translating gives CAWAAGTDTQYF. This chain uses TRBV30 with TRBJ2-3; no clear D. Germline CDR1 and CDR2: GTSNPN and SVGIG (reference sequence). The V gene lost 5 bases and the J gene lost 1 base, with 7 bases spanning the gap. The CDR3 runs to 12 residues.